The clone carrying this T cell receptor beta chain occurred many times. The antigen is undetermined. With constant-segment primers, 5'RACE yielded cDNA libraries of TCR alpha and TCR beta that carried sample barcodes and UMIs. TCRdb passed the 5' RACE reads through MiXCR, listing each CDR3 protein once. In the table there are more than 300,000 distinct CDR3 sequences, about 20% of which are singletons. This specimen belongs to a study of T-cell memory formation after mild COVID-19. Broader study findings: Among contracting clones, CD4+ were mainly CM/EM and CD8+ enriched in EMRA.

This clonotype was obtained from a man younger than 35 who had mild COVID-19 (a few samples of this study predate the infection). Cell type and time point are not known. Source material: PBMCs or a T cell subset sorted from them (not recorded which).

CDR3: CASSLGTGMYNEQFF. The CDR3 nucleotides read TGTGCCAGCAGCTTAGGGACAGGGATGTACAATGAGCAGTTCTTC. The chain has TRBV7-2 and TRBJ2-1; 8 nucleotides match TRBD1. The CDR3 is 15 amino acids. Germline CDR1 reads SGHTA; CDR2 reads FQGNSA. The trim removed 1 base at V and 4 bases at J, leaving 3 bases unmatched.